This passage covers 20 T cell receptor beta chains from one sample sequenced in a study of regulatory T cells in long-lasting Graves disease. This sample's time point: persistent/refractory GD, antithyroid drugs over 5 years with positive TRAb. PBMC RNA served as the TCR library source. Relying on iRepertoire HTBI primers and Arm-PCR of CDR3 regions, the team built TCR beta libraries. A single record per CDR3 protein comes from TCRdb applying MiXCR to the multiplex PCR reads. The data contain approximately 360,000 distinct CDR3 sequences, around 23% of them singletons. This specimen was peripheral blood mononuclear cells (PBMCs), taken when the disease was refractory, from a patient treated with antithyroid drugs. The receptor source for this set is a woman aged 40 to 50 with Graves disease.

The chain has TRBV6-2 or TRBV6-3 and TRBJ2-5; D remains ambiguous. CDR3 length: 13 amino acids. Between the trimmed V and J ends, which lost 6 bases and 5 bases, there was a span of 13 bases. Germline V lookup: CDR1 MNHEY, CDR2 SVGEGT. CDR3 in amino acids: CASSPFARETQYF. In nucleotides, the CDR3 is TGTGCCAGCAGCCCGTTCGCGCGGGAGACCCAGTACTTC.

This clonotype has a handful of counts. The CDR3 sequence is CSASETPTMNTEAFF. CDR3 in DNA: TGCAGTGCTAGTGAGACACCTACCATGAACACTGAAGCTTTCTTT. V and J are TRBV20-1 and TRBJ1-1; unclear D gene. Germline V gene data show CDR1 as DFQATT and CDR2 as SNEGSKA (reference sequence). The length of the CDR3 is 15 residues. Trimming pared 3 bases from V and 0 bases from J, leaving 14 bases between.

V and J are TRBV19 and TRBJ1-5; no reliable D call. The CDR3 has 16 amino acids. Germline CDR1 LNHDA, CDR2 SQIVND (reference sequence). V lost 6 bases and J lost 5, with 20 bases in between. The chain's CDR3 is CASRSSREGWYQPQHF. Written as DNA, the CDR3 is TGTGCCAGTAGGAGCTCAAGGGAGGGTTGGTATCAGCCCCAGCATTTT.

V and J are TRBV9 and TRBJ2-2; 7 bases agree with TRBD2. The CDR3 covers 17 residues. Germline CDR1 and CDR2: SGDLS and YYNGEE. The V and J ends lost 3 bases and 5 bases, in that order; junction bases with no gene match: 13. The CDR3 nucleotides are TGTGCCAGCAGCGCAAACCCGCGGGAGCAGATGACCGGGGAGCTGTTTTTT. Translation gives CASSANPREQMTGELFF.

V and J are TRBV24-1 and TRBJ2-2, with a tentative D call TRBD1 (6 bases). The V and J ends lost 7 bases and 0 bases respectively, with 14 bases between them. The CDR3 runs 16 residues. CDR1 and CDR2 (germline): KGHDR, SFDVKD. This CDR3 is CATSTAGATNTGELFF. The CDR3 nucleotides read TGTGCCACCAGCACGGCAGGGGCTACGAACACCGGGGAGCTGTTTTTT.

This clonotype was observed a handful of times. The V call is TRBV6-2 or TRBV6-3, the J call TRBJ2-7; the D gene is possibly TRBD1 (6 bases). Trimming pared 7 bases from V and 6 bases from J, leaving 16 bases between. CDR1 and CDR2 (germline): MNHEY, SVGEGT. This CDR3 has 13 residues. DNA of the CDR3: TGTGCCAGCAACAAACAGGGCCTCGGCGAGCAGTACTTC. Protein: CASNKQGLGEQYF.

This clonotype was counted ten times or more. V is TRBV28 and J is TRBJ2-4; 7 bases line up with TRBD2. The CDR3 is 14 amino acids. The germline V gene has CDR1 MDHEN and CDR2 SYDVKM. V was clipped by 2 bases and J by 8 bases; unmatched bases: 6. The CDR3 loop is CASSLAWGGDIQYF. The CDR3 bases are TGTGCCAGCAGTTTAGCTTGGGGGGGGGACATTCAGTACTTC.

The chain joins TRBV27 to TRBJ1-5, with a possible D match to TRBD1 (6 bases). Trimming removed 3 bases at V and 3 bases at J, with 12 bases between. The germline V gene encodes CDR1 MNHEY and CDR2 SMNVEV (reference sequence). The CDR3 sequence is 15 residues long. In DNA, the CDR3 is TGTGCCAGCAGTTTCCAATGGGGGCCCAATCAGCCCCAGCATTTT. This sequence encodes CASSFQWGPNQPQHF.

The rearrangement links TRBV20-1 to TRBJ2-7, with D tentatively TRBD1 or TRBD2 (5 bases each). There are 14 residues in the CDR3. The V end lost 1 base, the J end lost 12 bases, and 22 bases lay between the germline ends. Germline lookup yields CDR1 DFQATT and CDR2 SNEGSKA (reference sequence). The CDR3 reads CSARGGTGPEFAYF. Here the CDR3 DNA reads TGCAGTGCTAGAGGAGGAACGGGGCCGGAGTTCGCGTACTTC.

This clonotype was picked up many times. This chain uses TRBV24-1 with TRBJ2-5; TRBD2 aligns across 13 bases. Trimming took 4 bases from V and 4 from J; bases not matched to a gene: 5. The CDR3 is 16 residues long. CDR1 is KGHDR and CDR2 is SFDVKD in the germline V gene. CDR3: CATSERTSGSSETQYF. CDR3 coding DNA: TGTGCCACCAGTGAGCGGACTAGCGGGAGTTCAGAGACCCAGTACTTC.

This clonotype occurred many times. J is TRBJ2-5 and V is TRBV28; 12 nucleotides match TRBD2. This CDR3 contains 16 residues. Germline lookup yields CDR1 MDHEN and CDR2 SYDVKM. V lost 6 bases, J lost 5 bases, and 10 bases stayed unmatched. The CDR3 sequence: CASSSIGLAGRETQYF. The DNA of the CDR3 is TGTGCCAGCAGCTCCATTGGACTAGCGGGGCGGGAGACCCAGTACTTC.

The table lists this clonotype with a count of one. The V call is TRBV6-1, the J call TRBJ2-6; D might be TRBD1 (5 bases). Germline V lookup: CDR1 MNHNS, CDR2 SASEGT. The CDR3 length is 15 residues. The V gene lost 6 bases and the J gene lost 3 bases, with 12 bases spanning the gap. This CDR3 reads CASSASGYGANVLTF. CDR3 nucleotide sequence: TGTGCCAGCAGCGCCTCAGGGTATGGGGCCAACGTCCTGACTTTC.

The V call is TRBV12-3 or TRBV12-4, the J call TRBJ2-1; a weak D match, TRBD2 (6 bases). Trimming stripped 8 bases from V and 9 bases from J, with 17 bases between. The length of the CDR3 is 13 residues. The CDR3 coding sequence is TGTGCCAGCGTCGAGGGAGGCTATGGTGAGCAGTTCTTC. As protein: CASVEGGYGEQFF.

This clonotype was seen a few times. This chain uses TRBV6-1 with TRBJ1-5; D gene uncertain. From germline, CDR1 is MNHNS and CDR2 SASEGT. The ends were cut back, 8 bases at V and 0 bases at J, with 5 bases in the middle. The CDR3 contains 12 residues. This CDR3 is CASLDSNQPQHF. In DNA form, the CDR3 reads TGTGCCAGCTTGGATAGCAATCAGCCCCAGCATTTT.

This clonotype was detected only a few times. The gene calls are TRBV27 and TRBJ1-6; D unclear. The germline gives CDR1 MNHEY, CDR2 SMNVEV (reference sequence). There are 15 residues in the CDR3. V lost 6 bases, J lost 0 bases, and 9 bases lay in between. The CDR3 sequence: CASRTKSSYNSPLHF. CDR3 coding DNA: TGTGCCAGCAGGACAAAAAGCTCCTATAATTCACCCCTCCACTTT.

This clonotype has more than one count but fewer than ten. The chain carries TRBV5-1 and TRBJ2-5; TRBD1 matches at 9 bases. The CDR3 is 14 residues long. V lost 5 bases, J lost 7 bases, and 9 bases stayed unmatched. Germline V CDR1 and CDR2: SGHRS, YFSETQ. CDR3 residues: CASRPDRGLVTQYF. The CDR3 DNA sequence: TGCGCCAGCAGGCCAGACAGGGGGTTGGTGACCCAGTACTTC.

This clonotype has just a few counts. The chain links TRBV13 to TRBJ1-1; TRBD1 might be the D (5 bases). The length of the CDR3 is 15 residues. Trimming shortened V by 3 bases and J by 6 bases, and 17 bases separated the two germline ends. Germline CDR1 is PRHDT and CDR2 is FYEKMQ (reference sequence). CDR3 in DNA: TGTGCCAGCAGCTTCGACTACTCCCAGGGTTCTGAAGCTTTCTTT. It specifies CASSFDYSQGSEAFF.

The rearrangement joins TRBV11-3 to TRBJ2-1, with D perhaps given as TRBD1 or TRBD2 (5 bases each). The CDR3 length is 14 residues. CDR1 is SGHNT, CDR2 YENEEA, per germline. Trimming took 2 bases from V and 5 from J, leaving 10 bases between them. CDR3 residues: CASSLPGAHNEQFF. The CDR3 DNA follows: TGTGCCAGCAGCTTACCCGGGGCCCACAATGAGCAGTTCTTC.

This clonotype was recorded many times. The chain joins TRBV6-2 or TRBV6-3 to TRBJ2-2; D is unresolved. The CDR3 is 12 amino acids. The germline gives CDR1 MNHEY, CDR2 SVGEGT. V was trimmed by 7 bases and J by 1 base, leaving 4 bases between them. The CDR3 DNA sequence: TGTGCCAGCAAAAAGAACACCGGGGAGCTGTTTTTT. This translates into CASKKNTGELFF.

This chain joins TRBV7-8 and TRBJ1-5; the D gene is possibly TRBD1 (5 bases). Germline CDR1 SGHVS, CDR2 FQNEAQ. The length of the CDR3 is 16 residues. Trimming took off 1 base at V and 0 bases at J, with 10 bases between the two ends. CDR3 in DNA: TGTGCCAGCAGCTTAGAGACAGCATATAGCAATCAGCCCCAGCATTTT. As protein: CASSLETAYSNQPQHF. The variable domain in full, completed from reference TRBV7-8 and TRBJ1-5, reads GAGVSQSPRYKVAKRGQDVALRCDPISGHVSLFWYQQALGQGPEFLTYFQNEAQLDKSGLPSDRFFAERPEGSVSTLKIQRTQQEDSAVYLCASSLETAYSNQPQHFGDGTRLSIL.